These T cell receptor beta chains were read from a single sample in a study of breast tumors, draining lymph nodes, adjacent tissues. TCRdb recomputed calls from the multiplex PCR reads with MiXCR, one row per CDR3 protein. The data show over 20,000 distinct CDR3 sequences, 55% to 80% seen once. Sequencing was performed on tumor-adjacent breast tissue. The receptors shown here come from a female donor with breast cancer. Some clones in this sample may be carry-over from other donors' samples. Each CDR3 is given with its conserved first and last residue. The order of the fields is D gene, V gene, J gene, clone size, CDR3 DNA, CDR3 protein. D genes are given only for firm matches. The listing skips clone size in some rows; elsewhere it reads once, few, many or a size class.

d_call: -
v_call: TRBV20-1
j_call: TRBJ2-3
clone_size: -
cdr3_nt: TGCAGTGCTAGTTCGGGACTGGATCCGACAGATACGCAGTATTTT
cdr3_aa: CSASSGLDPTDTQYF

d_call: -
v_call: TRBV15
j_call: TRBJ1-2
clone_size: medium-sized
cdr3_nt: TGTGCCACCAGCAGAGAAACCGACAGGTTGAATGGCTACACCTTC
cdr3_aa: CATSRETDRLNGYTF

d_call: -
v_call: TRBV7-2
j_call: TRBJ2-5
clone_size: -
cdr3_nt: TGTGCCAGCAGCTCTAGGGTCGGAGAGACCCAGTACTTC
cdr3_aa: CASSSRVGETQYF

d_call: -
v_call: TRBV2
j_call: TRBJ2-2
clone_size: -
cdr3_nt: TGTGCCAGCAGTGATGGCGCGGGGTATGACACCGGGGAGCTGTTTTTT
cdr3_aa: CASSDGAGYDTGELFF

d_call: -
v_call: TRBV20-1
j_call: TRBJ2-5
clone_size: -
cdr3_nt: -
cdr3_aa: CSARSQTSVYFCASSEEETQYF

d_call: -
v_call: TRBV29-1
j_call: TRBJ1-1
clone_size: many
cdr3_nt: TGCAGCGCTATACACCACCAGGTTTTAAACGGTCCTTTATTT
cdr3_aa: CSAIHHQVLNGPLF

d_call: -
v_call: TRBV2
j_call: TRBJ2-1
clone_size: once
cdr3_nt: TGTGCCAGCAACGGCAGGGCCGCGTACAATGAGCAGTTCTTC
cdr3_aa: CASNGRAAYNEQFF

d_call: -
v_call: TRBV6-2/TRBV6-3
j_call: TRBJ2-7
clone_size: many
cdr3_nt: TGTGCCAGCAGTTACTCGGCGGGGAGAAGGTACGAGCAGTACTTC
cdr3_aa: CASSYSAGRRYEQYF

d_call: TRBD1
v_call: TRBV13
j_call: TRBJ1-5
clone_size: -
cdr3_nt: TGTGCCAGCAGAAGACAGGGTTCCCAGCCCCAGCATTTT
cdr3_aa: CASRRQGSQPQHF

d_call: TRBD1
v_call: TRBV4-3
j_call: TRBJ1-2
clone_size: -
cdr3_nt: TGCGCCAGCACCCCGAGCCGAGGGGGCTCCTATAGCTACGCCTTC
cdr3_aa: CASTPSRGGSYSYAF

d_call: -
v_call: TRBV7-2
j_call: TRBJ2-1
clone_size: -
cdr3_nt: TGTGCCAGCAGCTTAGGTGGTTCGGGGTTCTTC
cdr3_aa: CASSLGGSGFF

d_call: -
v_call: TRBV2
j_call: TRBJ2-7
clone_size: once
cdr3_nt: TGTGCCAGCAGCGGGGGCCTCTACGAGCAGTACTTC
cdr3_aa: CASSGGLYEQYF

d_call: TRBD1
v_call: TRBV20-1
j_call: TRBJ1-2
clone_size: -
cdr3_nt: TGCAGTGCTGTAGACAGGGGGCTCGATGGCTACACCTTC
cdr3_aa: CSAVDRGLDGYTF

d_call: TRBD2
v_call: TRBV10-3
j_call: TRBJ2-7
clone_size: medium-sized
cdr3_nt: TGTGCCATCAGTGCCAGCGGGGGGGCTTTCTACGAGCAGTACTTC
cdr3_aa: CAISASGGAFYEQYF

d_call: -
v_call: TRBV29-1
j_call: TRBJ1-6
clone_size: -
cdr3_nt: TGCAGCGTTGGAGTCGACTTCAATTCACCCCTCCACTTT
cdr3_aa: CSVGVDFNSPLHF

d_call: TRBD1
v_call: TRBV24-1
j_call: TRBJ2-1
clone_size: -
cdr3_nt: TGTGCCACCAGTGAAAGGGACAGTAGCTCCTACAATGAGCAGTTCTTC
cdr3_aa: CATSERDSSSYNEQFF

d_call: -
v_call: TRBV2
j_call: TRBJ1-2
clone_size: -
cdr3_nt: TGTGCCACTCCCCGGGACTCAAGGGTTCATGGCTACACCTTC
cdr3_aa: CATPRDSRVHGYTF

d_call: -
v_call: TRBV20-1
j_call: TRBJ1-4
clone_size: once
cdr3_nt: TGCAGTGCTAGAGGGCAGGCTGGGGGAAAACTGTTTTTT
cdr3_aa: CSARGQAGGKLFF

d_call: -
v_call: TRBV2
j_call: TRBJ1-6
clone_size: medium-sized
cdr3_nt: TGTGCCAGCAAAGGGGTTGGTTATAATTCACCCCTCCACTTT
cdr3_aa: CASKGVGYNSPLHF

d_call: TRBD1
v_call: TRBV29-1
j_call: TRBJ2-1
clone_size: -
cdr3_nt: TGCAGCGTCATCCGGGACAGGGTTGATGGTGAGCAGTTCTTC
cdr3_aa: CSVIRDRVDGEQFF

d_call: TRBD1
v_call: TRBV12-3/TRBV12-4
j_call: TRBJ1-2
clone_size: medium-sized
cdr3_nt: TGTGCCAGCAGCCTGACAGGGGCCTATGGCTACACCTTC
cdr3_aa: CASSLTGAYGYTF

d_call: TRBD2
v_call: TRBV6-5
j_call: TRBJ2-5
clone_size: many
cdr3_nt: TGTGCCAGCAGTCACTCTATACTAGCGGGGGGGCGAGAAGAGACCCAGTACTTC
cdr3_aa: CASSHSILAGGREETQYF

d_call: TRBD1
v_call: TRBV5-1
j_call: TRBJ1-2
clone_size: medium-sized
cdr3_nt: TGCGCCAGCAGCTTGGACGGACAGGCTTTCGTCCAGGGCTACACCTTC
cdr3_aa: CASSLDGQAFVQGYTF

d_call: TRBD1
v_call: TRBV5-6
j_call: TRBJ2-7
clone_size: -
cdr3_nt: TGTGCCAGCAGCTACGGGACAGGGAACTACGAGCAGTACTTC
cdr3_aa: CASSYGTGNYEQYF

d_call: TRBD2
v_call: TRBV7-2
j_call: TRBJ2-2
clone_size: many
cdr3_nt: TGTGCCAGCAGCCCCCTAGGGCGGGAGACGGCCGGGGAGCTGTTTTTT
cdr3_aa: CASSPLGRETAGELFF

d_call: TRBD2
v_call: TRBV5-8
j_call: TRBJ2-7
clone_size: -
cdr3_nt: TGTGCCAGCAGCCAGAGAAGCGGGAGGGCCCCAAGCTACGAGCAGTACTTC
cdr3_aa: CASSQRSGRAPSYEQYF

d_call: -
v_call: TRBV20-1
j_call: TRBJ1-2
clone_size: -
cdr3_nt: TGCAGTGCCGTGGACAGCCACTATGGCTACACCTTC
cdr3_aa: CSAVDSHYGYTF

d_call: -
v_call: TRBV25-1
j_call: TRBJ2-7
clone_size: -
cdr3_nt: TGTGCCAGCAAATCGGACAGATCCTACGAGCAGTACTTC
cdr3_aa: CASKSDRSYEQYF

d_call: TRBD1
v_call: TRBV7-9
j_call: TRBJ1-5
clone_size: -
cdr3_nt: TGTGCCAGCAGCTCTACAGGGGCCAATCAGCCCCAGCATTTT
cdr3_aa: CASSSTGANQPQHF

d_call: -
v_call: TRBV10-3
j_call: TRBJ2-5
clone_size: -
cdr3_nt: TGTGCCATCAGTGAGTCGATTCGGGAGACCCAGTACTTC
cdr3_aa: CAISESIRETQYF

d_call: TRBD2
v_call: TRBV2
j_call: TRBJ2-3
clone_size: -
cdr3_nt: TGTGCTGGGGGGAGGGTAGCGGGTCCAGATACGCAGTATTTT
cdr3_aa: CAGGRVAGPDTQYF

d_call: TRBD2
v_call: TRBV24-1
j_call: TRBJ2-1
clone_size: -
cdr3_nt: TGTGCCACCAGGACTAGCGGGAGGGCCATTAGCTCCTACAATGAGCAGTTCTTC
cdr3_aa: CATRTSGRAISSYNEQFF

d_call: TRBD2
v_call: TRBV12-3/TRBV12-4
j_call: TRBJ2-3
clone_size: -
cdr3_nt: TGTGCCAGCAATACCGCGGGGGGTTCGCAGTATTTT
cdr3_aa: CASNTAGGSQYF

d_call: -
v_call: TRBV5-1
j_call: TRBJ2-3
clone_size: -
cdr3_nt: TGCGCCAGCAGCTTGGATGGGGTAGGGGTTACGCAGTATTTT
cdr3_aa: CASSLDGVGVTQYF

d_call: -
v_call: TRBV3-1
j_call: TRBJ2-7
clone_size: medium-sized
cdr3_nt: TGTGCCAGCAGCTTCGTGGAAGGGGGGAGCTACGAGCAGTACTTC
cdr3_aa: CASSFVEGGSYEQYF

d_call: -
v_call: TRBV20-1
j_call: TRBJ1-2
clone_size: once
cdr3_nt: TGCAGTGCTAGACCCCCAGGCAGGATGCACTATGGCTACACCTTC
cdr3_aa: CSARPPGRMHYGYTF

d_call: -
v_call: TRBV20-1
j_call: TRBJ2-5
clone_size: -
cdr3_nt: TGCAGTGCAAATCCGATGGGGGTCCAAGAGACCCAGTACTTC
cdr3_aa: CSANPMGVQETQYF

d_call: TRBD2
v_call: TRBV20-1
j_call: TRBJ2-7
clone_size: few
cdr3_nt: TGCAGTGCTGTGAGTCGACTAGCGGGTACCTACGAGCAGTACTTC
cdr3_aa: CSAVSRLAGTYEQYF

d_call: TRBD1
v_call: TRBV5-1
j_call: TRBJ2-7
clone_size: -
cdr3_nt: TGCGCCAGCAGCTTGGCCGGGACAGGGGATGCGCAGTACTTC
cdr3_aa: CASSLAGTGDAQYF

d_call: TRBD2
v_call: TRBV4-3
j_call: TRBJ2-1
clone_size: medium-sized
cdr3_nt: TGCGCCAGCAGCCAAGATCTAGCGGCCTCCCACAATGAGCAGTTCTTC
cdr3_aa: CASSQDLAASHNEQFF

d_call: TRBD1
v_call: TRBV9
j_call: TRBJ2-3
clone_size: -
cdr3_nt: TGTGCCAGCAGCGTAAGGACAGGGGGCACAGATACGCAGTATTTT
cdr3_aa: CASSVRTGGTDTQYF

d_call: TRBD1
v_call: TRBV18
j_call: TRBJ1-5
clone_size: few
cdr3_nt: TGTGCCAGCTCCCTCGCGACAGGGGATCAGCCCCAGCATTTT
cdr3_aa: CASSLATGDQPQHF

d_call: TRBD1
v_call: TRBV29-1
j_call: TRBJ1-4
clone_size: -
cdr3_nt: TGCAGCGTTAAGCTTCCGGGACAGACTAATGAAAAACTGTTTTTT
cdr3_aa: CSVKLPGQTNEKLFF

d_call: TRBD1
v_call: TRBV7-9
j_call: TRBJ1-6
clone_size: -
cdr3_nt: TGTGCCAGCAGCGAGACAGGGGGGGGGAATTCGCCCCTCCACTTT
cdr3_aa: CASSETGGGNSPLHF

d_call: -
v_call: TRBV4-2
j_call: TRBJ2-1
clone_size: -
cdr3_nt: TGTGCCAGCAGCCAAGAATTAAGGTTCTACAATGAGCAGTTCTTC
cdr3_aa: CASSQELRFYNEQFF

d_call: TRBD1
v_call: TRBV6-5
j_call: TRBJ1-4
clone_size: -
cdr3_nt: TGTGCCAGCATTAATACAGGGGGCGGTTTTGAAAAACTGTTTTTT
cdr3_aa: CASINTGGGFEKLFF

d_call: TRBD1
v_call: TRBV10-3
j_call: TRBJ1-4
clone_size: -
cdr3_nt: TGTGCCACGGACAGGCAGTCGGATGAAAAACTGTTTTTT
cdr3_aa: CATDRQSDEKLFF

d_call: -
v_call: TRBV11-2
j_call: TRBJ1-2
clone_size: -
cdr3_nt: TGTGCCGGCAGCTTAGAAGGGGGACGTAAGCGCGGCTACACCTTC
cdr3_aa: CAGSLEGGRKRGYTF

d_call: -
v_call: TRBV2
j_call: TRBJ1-3
clone_size: -
cdr3_nt: TGTGCCAGCAGTGACTCCCCAAACACCATATATTTT
cdr3_aa: CASSDSPNTIYF

d_call: -
v_call: TRBV10-3
j_call: TRBJ2-3
clone_size: -
cdr3_nt: TGTGCCATCAGTGGCCTCGGGGGAAGGGAGAGGAGCACAGATACGCAGTATTTT
cdr3_aa: CAISGLGGRERSTDTQYF

d_call: TRBD2
v_call: TRBV20-1
j_call: TRBJ2-1
clone_size: -
cdr3_nt: TGCAGTGCTAGGGATACGAGGGCTAGCGGGGGATATGAGCAGTTCTTC
cdr3_aa: CSARDTRASGGYEQFF

d_call: -
v_call: TRBV19
j_call: TRBJ1-2
clone_size: -
cdr3_nt: TGTGCCAGTAGTATGTCCTATCGGGGCACTGAAGCTTTCTATGGCTACACCTTC
cdr3_aa: CASSMSYRGTEAFYGYTF

d_call: TRBD1
v_call: TRBV7-9
j_call: TRBJ1-5
clone_size: -
cdr3_nt: TGTGCCAGCAGCCCCCGGGACAGGGGGCCTCAGCCCCAGCATTTT
cdr3_aa: CASSPRDRGPQPQHF

d_call: TRBD1
v_call: TRBV20-1
j_call: TRBJ2-7
clone_size: -
cdr3_nt: TGCAGTGCTTACAGGGGGGAGCAGTACTTC
cdr3_aa: CSAYRGEQYF

d_call: TRBD1
v_call: TRBV19
j_call: TRBJ2-3
clone_size: -
cdr3_nt: TGTGCCAGTAGCGGGACAGGGTTCGCAGATACGCAGTATTTT
cdr3_aa: CASSGTGFADTQYF